This T cell receptor (beta chain) was sequenced in a study of blood T cell repertoires in COVID-19. Under the authors' procedure: Amplified reference gene primers provided the basis for estimating nucleated cell counts. Clones were sequenced by immunoSEQ multiplex PCR, and TCRdb holds only the in-frame ones, with some missing. That table supplies the V and J calls and clone size; D and trimming were determined from the DNA. In the table there are over 150,000 clones, about 91% of which are singletons. The CDR3 is 13 residues long. Germline values: CDR1 SGHDN, CDR2 FVKESK. With 6 bases clipped from V and 4 bases from J, the junction kept 5 bases outside the gene matches.

Material: peripheral blood. The source of this sequence is a woman in her fifties or sixties who had recovered from COVID-19. This sequence joins TRBV14 and TRBJ1-2; 7 positions agree with TRBD1. CDR3 DNA: TGTGCCAGCAGTCAAACAGGGGCCTATGGCTACACCTTC. As protein: CASSQTGAYGYTF.